The 27 T cell receptor beta chains below were found in one sample sequenced in a study of cytomegalovirus exposure and HLA in healthy donors. The PCR made use of 60 Vbeta and 13 Jbeta primers. TCRdb keeps only in-frame clones here, not all; method: immunoSEQ multiplex PCR. This sample has over 150,000 clones, with 80% found just once. Sequencing was performed on PBMCs. The receptors shown here come from a woman aged 40 to 50 in good health and CMV-seropositive.

V is TRBV19 and J is TRBJ2-2, with TRBD2 matching 7 bases. Trimming cost V 4 bases and J 5 bases; bases outside gene matches: 7. Germline-derived CDR1 and CDR2 are LNHDA and SQIVND (reference sequence). The CDR3 is 15 amino acids. The CDR3 DNA is TGTGCCAGTAGTACGGGGACGGGGGGTACCGGGGAGCTGTTTTTT. Its translation: CASSTGTGGTGELFF.

The chain joins TRBV25-1 to TRBJ1-3; D remains ambiguous. The CDR3 runs to 16 residues. The germline V and J ends were trimmed by 1 base and 0 bases, with 10 bases remaining between them. Looked up from germline, CDR1 is MGHDK and CDR2 is SYGVNS. CDR3 nucleotides: TGTGCCAGCAGTGAATGGGTCGGGGACTCTGGAAACACCATATATTTT. It yields the protein CASSEWVGDSGNTIYF. Combining the CDR3 with reference TRBV25-1 and TRBJ1-3 gives the whole variable domain EADIYQTPRYLVIGTGKKITLECSQTMGHDKMYWYQQDPGMELHLIHYSYGVNSTEKGDLSSESTVSRIRTEHFPLTLESARPSHTSQYLCASSEWVGDSGNTIYFGEGSWLTVV.

The chain joins TRBV10-3 to TRBJ1-2; the D is unclear. V lost 3 bases and J lost 3, with 8 bases in between. The CDR3 consists of 13 residues. Germline V lookup: CDR1 ENHRY, CDR2 SYGVKD. In nucleotides, the CDR3 is TGTGCCATCAGTGAAGTGGGCTACTATGGCTACACCTTC. Protein sequence: CAISEVGYYGYTF.

V and J are TRBV2 and TRBJ1-2; no clear D. The CDR3 consists of 13 residues. The V end lost 4 bases, the J end lost 2 bases, and 8 bases lay between the germline ends. Germline values: CDR1 SNHLY, CDR2 FYNNEI. For the CDR3, the DNA is TGTGCCAGCAGTGTGGGAGGGAACTATGGCTACACCTTC. Its protein product is CASSVGGNYGYTF.

This clone was counted between two and nine times. V usage is TRBV7-6 and J usage is TRBJ2-3, with TRBD2 matching 8 bases. The CDR3 runs to 15 residues. Germline values: CDR1 SGHVS, CDR2 FNYEAQ. V was pared by 2 bases and J by 0 bases, with 1 base of the junction left unmatched. This CDR3 is CASSLTSGSTDTQYF. The DNA for the CDR3 is TGTGCCAGCAGCTTAACTAGCGGAAGCACAGATACGCAGTATTTT.

In its sample, this clone was seen a few times. The J gene is TRBJ1-5, the V gene TRBV28; TRBD1 might be the D (5 bases). V was shortened by 3 bases and J by 2 bases, with 11 bases between the two germline ends. From germline, CDR1 is MDHEN and CDR2 SYDVKM. The CDR3 totals 15 residues. Written as DNA, the CDR3 is TGTGCCAGCAGTTTTTGGGGCGAGGGCAATCAGCCCCAGCATTTT. Its protein is CASSFWGEGNQPQHF. Full variable domain (rest looked up from reference TRBV28 and TRBJ1-5): DVKVTQSSRYLVKRTGEKVFLECVQDMDHENMFWYRQDPGLGLRLIYFSYDVKMKEKGDIPEGYSVSREKKERFSLILESASTNQTSMYLCASSFWGEGNQPQHFGDGTRLSIL.

The chain is built from TRBV5-4 and TRBJ2-1, with 10 nucleotides matching TRBD1. CDR1 SGHNT and CDR2 YYREEE come from the germline V gene (reference sequence). CDR3 length equals 15 residues. J was trimmed by 3 bases and V by 1 base; bases with no gene match: 1. CDR3 loop: CASSLRTGGYNEQFF. The CDR3 nucleotides read TGTGCCAGCAGCTTGCGGACAGGGGGCTACAATGAGCAGTTCTTC.

The rearrangement joins TRBV14 to TRBJ2-3; TRBD1 agrees at 10 bases. Trimming took 4 bases from V and 7 from J; bases not matched to a gene: 11. From germline, CDR1 is SGHDN and CDR2 FVKESK. The CDR3 has 16 amino acids. The CDR3 spells CASSPIRQGAGNTQYF. In nucleotides, the CDR3 is TGTGCCAGCAGCCCTATCCGACAGGGGGCGGGAAATACGCAGTATTTT.

This rearrangement joins TRBV28 to TRBJ2-1; 10 nucleotides agree with TRBD2. Germline CDR1 is MDHEN and CDR2 is SYDVKM. Trimming removed 5 bases from V and 4 bases from J; junction bases left unmatched: 5. CDR3 length: 15 residues. CDR3 sequence reads: CASSPGLAVYNEQFF. DNA for the CDR3: TGTGCCAGCAGTCCTGGACTAGCGGTTTACAATGAGCAGTTCTTC.

The chain carries TRBV6-6 and TRBJ1-1, with TRBD1 matching 8 bases. The CDR3 totals 15 residues. Trimming removed 5 bases from V and 2 bases from J; junction bases left unmatched: 7. Germline V gene sequence: CDR1 MNHNY, CDR2 SVGAGI (reference sequence). The CDR3 coding sequence is TGTGCCAGCAGTCTCTTGGGACAGGTAAACACTGAAGCTTTCTTT. Amino acids: CASSLLGQVNTEAFF.

This chain connects TRBV14 to TRBJ2-1, with 11 bases matching TRBD2. This CDR3 is 18 amino acids long. The germline CDR1 and CDR2 sequences are SGHDN and FVKESK. V shed 4 bases, J shed 5 bases, and the junction held 13 bases outside the gene matches. CDR3 residues: CASSPASPGLAVNNEQFF. As DNA, the CDR3 is TGTGCCAGCAGCCCGGCTTCTCCGGGACTAGCGGTTAACAATGAGCAGTTCTTC.

The chain links TRBV10-2 to TRBJ2-5, with 7 bases aligning to TRBD2. The J call is in doubt because the DNA end fits TRBJ2-7 better. From germline, CDR1 is WSHSY and CDR2 SAAADI. The CDR3 spans 12 residues. CDR3 bases: TGCGCCACCAAGCGGGACTCCTACGAGCAGTACTTC. As protein: CATKRDSYEQYF.

This chain connects TRBV28 to TRBJ1-4, with 9 positions matching TRBD1. The V gene's germline CDR1 is MDHEN and CDR2 SYDVKM. After removal of 6 bases from V and 8 bases from J, the junction contained 13 bases not matched to a gene. The CDR3 has 16 residues. CDR3 region: CASRLYGDRVGEKLFF. As DNA, the CDR3 is TGTGCCAGCAGGCTTTATGGGGACAGGGTTGGGGAAAAACTGTTTTTT.

The chain has TRBV6-5 and TRBJ2-3; D might be TRBD2 (5 bases). Looked up from germline, CDR1 is MNHEY and CDR2 is SVGAGI. The V and J ends lost 6 bases and 1 base respectively, with 11 bases between them. The CDR3 extends over 14 amino acids. CDR3 in amino acids: CASSRRRGTDTQYF. CDR3 DNA sequence: TGTGCCAGCAGCCGACGGCGGGGCACAGATACGCAGTATTTT.

The chain is built from TRBV7-9 and TRBJ2-3, with D uncertain. The germline V and J ends were trimmed by 5 bases and 2 bases, with 5 bases remaining between them. This CDR3 is built from 12 residues. Germline lookup yields CDR1 SEHNR and CDR2 FQNEAQ (reference sequence). CDR3 DNA sequence: TGTGCCAGCAGCCTTTTCACAGATACGCAGTATTTT. Translated: CASSLFTDTQYF.

The rearrangement links TRBV18 to TRBJ1-2, with 7 bases that match TRBD1. V gave up 6 bases and J gave up 1 base; unmatched junction bases: 11. This CDR3 spans 16 amino acids. Germline CDR1 KGHSH, CDR2 LQKENI. The CDR3 loop reads CASSRTPGQSNYGYTF. Written as DNA, the CDR3 is TGTGCCAGCTCTCGGACTCCGGGACAGAGTAACTATGGCTACACCTTC.

Of note for this clone: Lacking the conserved final phenylalanine or tryptophan, this CDR3 likely reflects a read error. It is unclear where the CDR3 begins or ends on the DNA, so no DNA is shown, and the CDR3 is as TCRdb lists it. This chain links TRBV14 with TRBJ2-3; TRBD2 was called by the table and not checked on the DNA. CDR1 SGHDN and CDR2 FVKESK come from the germline V gene. The CDR3 is 16 residues long, ends included. CDR3 region: CASSQDQLADKYAPDI.

The V call is TRBV5-1, the J call TRBJ1-1; possibly TRBD1 for D (5 bases). V gave up 5 bases and J gave up 3 bases, with 14 bases separating them. The CDR3 length is 14 residues. Germline CDR1 reads SGHRS; CDR2 reads YFSETQ. CDR3 protein: CASSPGGVDTEAFF. For the CDR3, the DNA is TGCGCCAGCAGTCCCGGGGGGGTTGACACTGAAGCTTTCTTT.

The count of this clone is one. The chain couples TRBV5-4 to TRBJ1-1, with D perhaps matching TRBD1 (6 bases). The CDR3 has 16 amino acids. Germline-derived CDR1 and CDR2 are SGHNT and YYREEE (reference sequence). V was pared by 4 bases and J by 2 bases, with 18 bases between. The chain's CDR3 is CASSIQGIKSNTEAFF. CDR3 bases: TGTGCCAGCAGCATACAGGGAATTAAGAGTAACACTGAAGCTTTCTTT. The whole variable domain, remainder taken from reference TRBV5-4 and TRBJ1-1, is ETGVTQSPTHLIKTRGQQVTLRCSSQSGHNTVSWYQQALGQGPQFIFQYYREEENGRGNFPPRFSGLQFPNYSSELNVNALELDDSALYLCASSIQGIKSNTEAFFGQGTRLTVV.

The rearrangement joins TRBV9 to TRBJ2-5, with D tentatively TRBD2 (6 bases). The germline gives CDR1 SGDLS, CDR2 YYNGEE. This CDR3 region has 14 residues. V was trimmed by 4 bases and J by 0 bases, leaving 10 bases between them. CDR3 nucleotide sequence: TGTGCCAGCAGCCGGAGCGGGTACCAAGAGACCCAGTACTTC. Protein sequence: CASSRSGYQETQYF.

The V gene is TRBV19, the J gene TRBJ2-1; 7 bases line up with TRBD1. V lost 1 base, J lost 7 bases, and 13 bases stayed unmatched. The CDR3 length is 17 residues. Germline CDR1 LNHDA, CDR2 SQIVND (reference sequence). CDR3 DNA: TGTGCCAGTAGTATAGGACCGACGGGACAGCCCATGAATGAGCAGTTCTTC. It specifies CASSIGPTGQPMNEQFF.

The chain employs TRBV6-1 and TRBJ2-5; 10 bases are shared with TRBD1. The V gene's germline CDR1 is MNHNS and CDR2 SASEGT. This CDR3 region has 14 residues. J was trimmed by 4 bases and V by 8 bases; bases with no gene match: 7. CDR3 DNA sequence: TGTGCCAGCGACAGGGGGCGCTTTGGAGAGACCCAGTACTTC. Translated: CASDRGRFGETQYF.

The gene calls are TRBV6-5 and TRBJ2-7; 8 bases agree with TRBD1. Germline lookup yields CDR1 MNHEY and CDR2 SVGAGI. V shed 2 bases, J shed 3 bases, and the junction held 9 bases outside the gene matches. The CDR3 length is 16 residues. CDR3 DNA sequence: TGTGCCAGCAGTTACGCGACAGGGGTAGAGTACTACGAGCAGTACTTC. Translated: CASSYATGVEYYEQYF.

The chain carries TRBV19 and TRBJ1-5, with TRBD1 as a possible D gene (6 bases). CDR3 length: 15 residues. The germline V gene has CDR1 LNHDA and CDR2 SQIVND (reference sequence). V was trimmed by 5 bases and J by 4 bases, leaving 15 bases between them. The CDR3 nucleotides are TGTGCCAGTAGTCTCCGGGGGGGCGGGAATCAGCCCCAGCATTTT. Translation: CASSLRGGGNQPQHF.

The V gene is TRBV11-3, the J gene TRBJ2-3; TRBD1 might be the D (5 bases). CDR1 is SGHNT and CDR2 is YENEEA in the germline V gene. This CDR3 comprises 15 residues. Deletions cut 6 bases from V and 0 bases from J, with 13 bases between. CDR3 sequence: CASRPRGWSTDTQYF. CDR3 coding DNA: TGTGCCAGCAGGCCTAGGGGTTGGAGCACAGATACGCAGTATTTT.

This clone occurred a few times. The chain recombines TRBV6-6 with TRBJ1-5; TRBD1 matches at 8 bases. V gave up 2 bases and J gave up 4 bases; unmatched junction bases: 7. CDR1 is MNHNY, CDR2 SVGAGI, per germline (reference sequence). The CDR3 covers 16 residues. The DNA of the CDR3 is TGTGCCAGCAGTTACGGGACAGGTCGGGGGAATCAGCCCCAGCATTTT. Its protein product is CASSYGTGRGNQPQHF.

This clone has just a few counts. The rearrangement uses TRBV18 and TRBJ2-3, with D maybe TRBD1 (6 bases). Trimming took 4 bases from V and 3 from J, leaving 11 bases between them. Germline V gene sequence: CDR1 KGHSH, CDR2 LQKENI. The CDR3 runs 14 residues. The CDR3 here is CASSRDGQTDTQYF. For the CDR3, the DNA is TGTGCCAGCTCACGGGACGGACAGACAGATACGCAGTATTTT.